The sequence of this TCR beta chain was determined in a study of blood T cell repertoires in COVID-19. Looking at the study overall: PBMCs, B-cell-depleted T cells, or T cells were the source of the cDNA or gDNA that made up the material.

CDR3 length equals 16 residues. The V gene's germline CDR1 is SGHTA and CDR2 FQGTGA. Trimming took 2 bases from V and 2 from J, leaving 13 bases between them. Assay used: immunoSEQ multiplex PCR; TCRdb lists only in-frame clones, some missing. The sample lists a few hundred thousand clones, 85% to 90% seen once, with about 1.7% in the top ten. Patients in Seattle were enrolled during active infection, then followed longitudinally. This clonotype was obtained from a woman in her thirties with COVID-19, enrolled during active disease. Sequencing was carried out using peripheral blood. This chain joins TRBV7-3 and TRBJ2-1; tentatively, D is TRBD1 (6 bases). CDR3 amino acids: CASSLSGTNPYNEQFF. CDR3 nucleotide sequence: TGTGCCAGCAGCTTATCCGGGACAAACCCCTACAATGAGCAGTTCTTC.